This T cell receptor (beta chain) was profiled in a study of blood T cell repertoires in COVID-19 (dated by TCRdb to the early 2020s). Regarding the complete study: Samples covering the acute and convalescent phases of COVID-19 were provided by collaborators in the United States, Italy and Spain. Subjects who had been exposed to COVID-19, were actively infected with it, or had recovered from it provided the deeply sampled blood TCRbeta repertoires that made up the dataset. HLA class I and class II types, where available, came from metadata supplied by the sample provider rather than from assay-based typing. The repertoires were released in a freely available public database meant as a resource for research on the immune response to SARS-CoV-2. The samples were drawn from two sources: the first 160 participants of the ongoing ImmuneRACE study, and approximately 1,300 subjects contributed by 6 global collaborators. The material from the prospective study consisted of cDNA or gDNA derived from T cells, B-cell-depleted T cells, or PBMCs. Nearly every sample came with metadata listing a de-identified subject ID, COVID-19 status, age in years and sex.

Each collaborating institution followed its own protocols to collect whole blood in K2EDTA tubes. For TCRbeta analysis, collaborators shipped samples as frozen whole blood, isolated PBMCs, or DNA extracted from either of those sample types. As regards this clone: Its antigen remains unidentified. The record has no base qualities; no much larger clone is one base away.

Study-wide findings and limitations: The quantity of clinical and demographic metadata differed by source and by participant and was supplied without curation.

The germline V gene sets CDR1 to MDHEN and CDR2 to SYDVKM. The V and J ends are trimmed by 6 bases and 5 bases, leaving 13 bases between them. The CDR3 has 13 amino acids, counting the end cysteine and phenylalanine. Of all the DNA, just the CDR3 is kept, 39 bases in frame from base 1. The immunoSEQ Assay, a bias-controlled multiplex PCR, was used to amplify TCRbeta CDR3 regions from genomic DNA. In the paper's pipeline: Nucleated cell counts per sample were estimated from amplification of reference gene primers within the assay. To quantify the absolute abundance of each unique TCRbeta CDR3 rearrangement, sequence reads were collapsed and filtered. For each sample, productive Simpson clonality was calculated as the square root of Simpson's diversity index over productive rearrangements. Sourced from immuneACCESS, this table was stored by TCRdb with only in-frame sequences that have V and J called. A share of the clones is absent; for the studies checked, an unresolved V gene accounts for under half, and the remainder has no known explanation. V and J calls and clone size are as listed in that table; D and trimming were resolved from the DNA. Here the sample has 93,000 or so clones; 84% occur a single time. 10% to 15% of the sample lies in the top ten.

This sequence uses TRBV28 and TRBJ1-2; the D gene is unclear. This TCR was sampled from a human donor in a cohort sampled during active or convalescent COVID-19. Input material: peripheral blood. The CDR3 reads CASSPPRGYGYTF. The nucleotide sequence reads as follows: TGTGCCAGCAGCCCCCCCCGGGGTTATGGCTACACCTTC.